This T cell receptor (beta chain) was profiled in a study of cytomegalovirus exposure and HLA in healthy donors (dated by TCRdb to about 2017). Study-wide context: The 500 to 700 repertoires of the first cohort and the approximately 130 validation repertoires were produced on the same platform, according to a later analysis. The study combined high-throughput TCR immunosequencing, statistical association of individual TCRs with disease status, and machine learning to predict cytomegalovirus infection status. The aim of the study was to test whether cataloging public T cell receptors could identify signatures of past pathogen exposure. A separate validation cohort of roughly 130 different subjects was used in addition to the 666-subject first cohort. The paper as a whole reports these results and caveats: The authors suggested that the approach could potentially be generalized to other disease states and immunological phenotypes. Across donors, most TCR sequences were observed very rarely, whereas some public TCRs were present in many individuals. The classifier was reported to diagnose cytomegalovirus status with high specificity and sensitivity in both the original cohort and the validation cohort. A few of the identified cytomegalovirus-associated TCR beta chains were confirmed in vitro to be specific for cytomegalovirus antigens. A later analysis had no HLA typing for the validation cohort, so co-occurrence there was scored across all 110 or so repertoires. Of the cluster scores, about 94% were above 0 in a later analysis, which found that TCRs clustered in the first cohort also tended to co-occur in the 120 validation repertoires. The study gave a list of 150 to 200 TCR beta chains associated with cytomegalovirus.

The library came from the immunoSEQ multiplex PCR assay. The authors' analysis ran thus. A statistical classification framework was developed to diagnose cytomegalovirus status using the catalog of TCR beta chain sequences. TCRdb provides this immuneACCESS table in a form limited to in-frame rearrangements. Some clones are lacking; in checked studies, under half of them reflect an unresolved V gene, and why the rest are absent is not known. From that table come the V and J calls and clone size; the DNA was used to work out D and trimming. The sample data list around 56,000 clones, and approximately 89% of these were observed just once. Jointly, the top ten make up roughly 14% of the sample. V loses 3 bases of germline sequence and J loses 0 bases, and the interval between the two ends is 6 bases. Measured from the cysteine to the phenylalanine, the CDR3 is 13 residues long. Of all the DNA, just the CDR3 is kept, 39 bases in frame from base 1. From the germline V gene, CDR1 is SQVTM and CDR2 is ANQGSEA.

Points on this clone: It has no known antigen specificity. No base-level quality is on record; no much larger clone is a single base apart.

The donors were included in the validation cohort of 130 or so subjects, a group kept apart from the roughly 670-subject first cohort. The sequence derives from a woman between 18 and 29 years old in good health and CMV-seronegative. What was sequenced was PBMCs. The chain joins TRBV29-1 to TRBJ1-3; TRBD1 might be the D gene, on 5 matching bases. The CDR3 reads as follows: CSVEDISGNTIYF. The sequenced DNA is TGCAGCGTTGAGGACATCTCTGGAAACACCATATATTTT.